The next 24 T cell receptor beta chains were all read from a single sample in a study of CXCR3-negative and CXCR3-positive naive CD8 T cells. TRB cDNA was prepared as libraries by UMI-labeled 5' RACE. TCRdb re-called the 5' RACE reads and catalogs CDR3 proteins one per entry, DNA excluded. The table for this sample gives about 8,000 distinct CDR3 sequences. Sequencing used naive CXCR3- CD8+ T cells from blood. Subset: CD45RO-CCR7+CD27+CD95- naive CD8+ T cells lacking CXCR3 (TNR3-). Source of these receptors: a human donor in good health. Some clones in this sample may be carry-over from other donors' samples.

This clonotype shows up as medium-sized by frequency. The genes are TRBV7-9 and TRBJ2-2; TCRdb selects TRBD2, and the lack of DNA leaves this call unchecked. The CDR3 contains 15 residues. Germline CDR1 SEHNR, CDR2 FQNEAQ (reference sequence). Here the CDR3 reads CASSSMGLHTGELFF.

The chain's CDR3 is CASSFSLQGGGNEQFF. The V gene is TRBV7-7, the J gene TRBJ2-1; TCRdb indicates TRBD2, and absent DNA this call remains unverified. From germline, CDR1 is SSHAT and CDR2 FNYEAQ (reference sequence). The CDR3 consists of 16 residues.

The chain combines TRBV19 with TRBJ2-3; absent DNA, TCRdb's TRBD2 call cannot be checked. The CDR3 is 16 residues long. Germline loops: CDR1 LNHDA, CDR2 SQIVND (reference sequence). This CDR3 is CASSVGTSGSTDTQYF.

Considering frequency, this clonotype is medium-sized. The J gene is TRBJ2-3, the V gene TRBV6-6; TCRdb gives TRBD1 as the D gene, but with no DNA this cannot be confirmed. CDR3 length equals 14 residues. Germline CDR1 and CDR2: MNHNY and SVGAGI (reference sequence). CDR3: CASSYDRNTDTQYF.

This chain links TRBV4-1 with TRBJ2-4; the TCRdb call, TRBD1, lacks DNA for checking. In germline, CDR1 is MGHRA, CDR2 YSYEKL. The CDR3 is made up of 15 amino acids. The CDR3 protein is CASSQAPEDATNQYF.

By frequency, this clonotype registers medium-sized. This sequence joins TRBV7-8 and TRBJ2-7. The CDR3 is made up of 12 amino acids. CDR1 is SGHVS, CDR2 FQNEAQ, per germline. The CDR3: CASSLGSYEQYF.

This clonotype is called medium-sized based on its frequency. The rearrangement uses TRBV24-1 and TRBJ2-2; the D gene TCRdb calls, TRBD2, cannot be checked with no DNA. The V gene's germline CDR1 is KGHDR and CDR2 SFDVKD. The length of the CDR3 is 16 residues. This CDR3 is CASQGSGTLNTGELFF.

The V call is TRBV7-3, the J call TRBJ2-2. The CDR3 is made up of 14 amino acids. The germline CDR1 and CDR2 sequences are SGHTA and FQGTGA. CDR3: CASSRTGNTGELFF.

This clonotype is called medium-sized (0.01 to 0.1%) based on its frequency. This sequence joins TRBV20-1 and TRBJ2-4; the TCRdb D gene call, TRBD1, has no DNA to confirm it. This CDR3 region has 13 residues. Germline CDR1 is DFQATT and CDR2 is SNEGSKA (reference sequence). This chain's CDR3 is CSAVPGTLNIQYF.

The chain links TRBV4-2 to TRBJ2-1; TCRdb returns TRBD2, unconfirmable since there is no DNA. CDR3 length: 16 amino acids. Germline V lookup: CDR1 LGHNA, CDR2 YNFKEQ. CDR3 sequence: CASSHLTSGAYNEQFF.

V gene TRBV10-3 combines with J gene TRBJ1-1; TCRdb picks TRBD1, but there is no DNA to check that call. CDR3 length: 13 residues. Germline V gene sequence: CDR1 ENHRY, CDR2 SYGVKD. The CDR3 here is CAIREQGMAEAFF.

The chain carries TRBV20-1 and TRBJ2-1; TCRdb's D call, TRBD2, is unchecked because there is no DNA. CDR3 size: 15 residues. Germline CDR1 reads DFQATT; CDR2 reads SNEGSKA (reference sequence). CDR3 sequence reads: CSAEDGGSSYNEQFF.

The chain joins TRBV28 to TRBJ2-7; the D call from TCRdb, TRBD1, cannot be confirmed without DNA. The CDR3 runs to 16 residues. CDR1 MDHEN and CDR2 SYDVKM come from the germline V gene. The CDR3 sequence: CASNSEQGVASYEQYF.

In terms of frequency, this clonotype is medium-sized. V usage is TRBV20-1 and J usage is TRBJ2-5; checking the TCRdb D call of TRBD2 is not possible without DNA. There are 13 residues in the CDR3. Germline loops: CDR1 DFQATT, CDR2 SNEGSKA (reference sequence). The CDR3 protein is CSAPGLAGETQYF.

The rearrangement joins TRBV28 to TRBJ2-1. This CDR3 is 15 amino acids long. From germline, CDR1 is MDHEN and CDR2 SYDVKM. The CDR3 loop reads CASSRTLASGNEQFF.

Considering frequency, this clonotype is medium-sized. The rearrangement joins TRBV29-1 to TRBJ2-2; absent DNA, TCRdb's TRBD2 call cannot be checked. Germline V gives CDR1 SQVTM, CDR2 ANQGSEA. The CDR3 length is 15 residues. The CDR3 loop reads CSVDSGTGSTGELFF.

The CDR3 sequence: CSAKKLAGWNEQFF. This rearrangement joins TRBV20-1 to TRBJ2-1; TCRdb selects TRBD2, and the lack of DNA leaves this call unchecked. Germline CDR1 reads DFQATT; CDR2 reads SNEGSKA (reference sequence). The CDR3 consists of 14 residues.

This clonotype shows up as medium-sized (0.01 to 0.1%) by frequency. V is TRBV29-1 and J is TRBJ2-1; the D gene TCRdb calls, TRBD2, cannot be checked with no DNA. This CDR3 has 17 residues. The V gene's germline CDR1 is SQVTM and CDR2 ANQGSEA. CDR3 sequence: CSVEELKTSGSGDEQFF.

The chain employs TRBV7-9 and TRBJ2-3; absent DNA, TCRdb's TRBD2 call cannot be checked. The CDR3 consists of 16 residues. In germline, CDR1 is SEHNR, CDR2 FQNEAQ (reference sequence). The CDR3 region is CASSPGLADSTDTQYF.

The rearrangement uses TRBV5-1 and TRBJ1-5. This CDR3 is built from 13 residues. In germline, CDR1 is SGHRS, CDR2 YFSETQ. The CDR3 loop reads CASSSFGDQPQHF. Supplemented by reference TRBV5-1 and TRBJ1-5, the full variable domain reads KAGVTQTPRYLIKTRGQQVTLSCSPISGHRSVSWYQQTPGQGLQFLFEYFSETQRNKGNFPGRFSGRQFSNSRSEMNVSTLELGDSALYLCASSSFGDQPQHFGDGTRLSIL.

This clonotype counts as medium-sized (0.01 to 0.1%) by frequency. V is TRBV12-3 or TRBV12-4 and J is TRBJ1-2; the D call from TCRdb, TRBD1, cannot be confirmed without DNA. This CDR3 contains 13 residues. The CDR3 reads CASSFRDRYGYTF.

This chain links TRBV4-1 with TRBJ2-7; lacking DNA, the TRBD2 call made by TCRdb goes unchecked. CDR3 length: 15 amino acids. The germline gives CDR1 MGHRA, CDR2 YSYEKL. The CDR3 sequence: CASSPSLAGDYEQYF.

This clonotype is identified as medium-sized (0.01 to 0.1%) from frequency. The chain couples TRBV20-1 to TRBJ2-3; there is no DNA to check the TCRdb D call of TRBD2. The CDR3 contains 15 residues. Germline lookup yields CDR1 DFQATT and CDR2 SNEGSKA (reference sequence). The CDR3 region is CSAASTSGSADTQYF.

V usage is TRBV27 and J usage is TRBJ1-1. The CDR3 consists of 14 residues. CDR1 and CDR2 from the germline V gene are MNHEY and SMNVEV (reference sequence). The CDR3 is CASTSTAGITEAFF.